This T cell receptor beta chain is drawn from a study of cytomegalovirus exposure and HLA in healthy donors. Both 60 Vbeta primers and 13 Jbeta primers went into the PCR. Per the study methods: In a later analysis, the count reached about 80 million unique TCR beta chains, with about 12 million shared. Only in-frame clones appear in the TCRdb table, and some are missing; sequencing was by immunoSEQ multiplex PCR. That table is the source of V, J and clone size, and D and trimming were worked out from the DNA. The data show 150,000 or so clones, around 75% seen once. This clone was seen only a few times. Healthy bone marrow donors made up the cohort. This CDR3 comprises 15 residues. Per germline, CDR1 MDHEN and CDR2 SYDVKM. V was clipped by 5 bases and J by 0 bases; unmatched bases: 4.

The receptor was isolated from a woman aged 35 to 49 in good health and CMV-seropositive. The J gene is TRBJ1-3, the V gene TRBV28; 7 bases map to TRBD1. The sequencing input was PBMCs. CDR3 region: CASSGRDSSGNTIYF. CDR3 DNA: TGTGCCAGCAGTGGCCGGGACAGCTCTGGAAACACCATATATTTT.